This T cell receptor beta chain was sequenced for a study of beta chain features in type 1 diabetes. For the study at large: On cell yields, gender and age, patients and healthy donors were similar.

Expressed TCRB transcripts were sequenced after all isolated RNA was converted to cDNA. Around 3.7 million reads was the average for naive, central memory and regulatory T cell samples. Clones were sequenced by immunoSEQ multiplex PCR, and TCRdb holds only the in-frame ones, with some missing. The table shows 450,000 to 600,000 clones, with around 28% occurring only once. Study-wide results and limits: Whether TCRB rearrangement is influenced by HLA type was left unresolved in this analysis.

In regard to this clone: As yet, its antigen is unknown.

The CDR3 sequence is 15 residues long. Trimming took 3 bases from V and 8 from J; bases not matched to a gene: 10. The germline V gene encodes CDR1 MNHEY and CDR2 SMNVEV (reference sequence). Sequencing was done on a sample of naive CD4+ T cells from blood. The sequence came from a man in his late teens or twenties in good health. The genes are TRBV27 and TRBJ2-1; TRBD1 matches at 7 bases. DNA for the CDR3: TGTGCCAGCAGTTTCTCCCGACAGGGCGGCGATGAGCAGTTCTTC. This encodes CASSFSRQGGDEQFF.